This passage covers 26 T cell receptor beta chains from one sample sequenced in a study of blood T cell repertoires in COVID-19. Produced via immunoSEQ multiplex PCR; TCRdb's table is partial and in-frame only. The profile shows about 250,000 clones, approximately 90% of them singletons. What was sequenced was peripheral blood. These receptors were collected from a woman in her thirties with active or convalescent COVID-19.

The chain recombines TRBV5-4 with TRBJ2-5, with D possibly TRBD1 on 6 matching bases. CDR1 and CDR2 from the germline V gene are SGHNT and YYREEE (reference sequence). Deletions cut 3 bases from V and 4 bases from J, with 16 bases between. The CDR3 has 15 residues. Written as DNA, the CDR3 is TGTGCCAGCAGCTCCTACAGGGAGTCTAGAGAGACCCAGTACTTC. Amino acids: CASSSYRESRETQYF.

This clone was counted only a few times. This rearrangement joins TRBV7-2 to TRBJ1-3, with 7 nucleotides matching TRBD1. This CDR3 contains 15 residues. V lost 3 bases and J lost 2; bases outside the gene matches: 4. Looked up from germline, CDR1 is SGHTA and CDR2 is FQGNSA. The CDR3, as DNA: TGTGCCAGCAGCTTGGGACAGCTAGCTGGAAACACCATATATTTT. Its protein is CASSLGQLAGNTIYF.

V gene TRBV27 combines with J gene TRBJ2-7, with TRBD1 matching 7 bases. The germline CDR1 and CDR2 sequences are MNHEY and SMNVEV (reference sequence). The CDR3 consists of 15 residues. V was clipped by 4 bases and J by 2 bases; unmatched bases: 8. The CDR3 sequence is CASSSQGSLAYEQYF. CDR3 in DNA: TGTGCCAGCAGTTCACAGGGGTCCTTGGCCTACGAGCAGTACTTC.

V is TRBV2 and J is TRBJ1-2, with 10 bases that match TRBD1. CDR1 and CDR2 from the germline V gene are SNHLY and FYNNEI. The CDR3 runs 13 residues. The junction had 4 bases not matched to a gene; V was cut back by 9 bases and J by 3 bases. The CDR3 spells CARRDRGDYGYTF. The CDR3, as DNA: TGTGCCAGACGGGACAGGGGAGACTATGGCTACACCTTC.

The chain carries TRBV7-9 and TRBJ1-3; TRBD1 is a possible D gene (6 bases). V lost 5 bases and J lost 1, with 18 bases in between. Germline-derived CDR1 and CDR2 are SEHNR and FQNEAQ (reference sequence). This CDR3 contains 17 residues. In DNA form, the CDR3 reads TGTGCCAGCAGCCCGGGAAAGGGGGTATCGTCTGGAAACACCATATATTTT. This codes for CASSPGKGVSSGNTIYF.

The chain recombines TRBV9 with TRBJ2-3, with TRBD2 as a possible D gene (5 bases). Per the germline V gene, CDR1 is SGDLS and CDR2 is YYNGEE. V lost 4 bases and J 1 base, leaving 13 bases between the germline ends. This CDR3 has 15 residues. Here the CDR3 DNA reads TGTGCCAGCAGCTCCCGGGGATACCGCACAGATACGCAGTATTTT. Amino acid sequence: CASSSRGYRTDTQYF.

The gene calls are TRBV4-3 and TRBJ2-7; no firm D call. Germline CDR1 reads LGHNA; CDR2 reads YSLEER. The CDR3 has 17 residues. V lost 1 base to trimming and J lost 2 bases, with 18 bases between them. This CDR3 is CASSQVIISRVPYEQYF. In nucleotides, the CDR3 is TGCGCCAGCAGCCAAGTAATCATTAGTAGAGTCCCCTACGAGCAGTACTTC.

The chain is built from TRBV5-1 and TRBJ1-2; maybe TRBD1 (6 bases). The germline gives CDR1 SGHRS, CDR2 YFSETQ. The CDR3 is made up of 14 amino acids. The V end was cut by 0 bases, the J end by 8 bases, with 14 bases between. As DNA, the CDR3 is TGCGCCAGCAGCTTGGGAGAGACAGGAGGAGGCTACACCTTC. This translates into CASSLGETGGGYTF.

A single count supports this clone. The chain employs TRBV6-5 and TRBJ1-2; D perhaps matches TRBD1 (6 bases). Germline CDR1 MNHEY, CDR2 SVGAGI. With 5 bases removed from V and 4 bases from J, the gap between germline ends came to 11 bases. The CDR3 runs to 13 residues. CDR3 DNA sequence: TGTGCCAGCAGTCGTGAGACAGGCTATGGCTACACCTTC. Protein product: CASSRETGYGYTF.

The chain couples TRBV19 to TRBJ2-5; 7 bases align to TRBD1. Germline trimming cut 2 bases from V and 4 bases from J; bases unmatched to any gene: 4. Per the germline V gene, CDR1 is LNHDA and CDR2 is SQIVND (reference sequence). The CDR3 runs 14 residues. The CDR3 sequence is CASSINYRGETQYF. The DNA for the CDR3 is TGTGCCAGTAGTATAAACTACAGGGGAGAGACCCAGTACTTC.

Notes on this clone: The junction departs from the called germline gene at one end, perhaps through a read error. The chain employs TRBV29-1 and TRBJ1-2; tentative D call: TRBD1 (6 bases). Per germline, CDR1 SQVTM and CDR2 ANQGSEA. CDR3 length: 8 amino acids. CDR3 residues: CSVAQGRF. As DNA, the CDR3 is TGCAGCGTTGCTCAGGGGCGCTTC. Filled out from reference TRBV29-1 and TRBJ1-2, the complete variable domain reads SAVISQKPSRDICQRGTSLTIQCQVDSQVTMMFWYRQQPGQSLTLIATANQGSEATYESGFVIDKFPISRPNLTFSTLTVSNMSPEDSSIYLCSVAQGRFGSGTRLTVV.

The J gene is TRBJ2-3, the V gene TRBV6-4; 7 nucleotides match TRBD1. This CDR3 has 15 residues. The V gene end was trimmed by 4 bases and the J gene end by 3 bases; junction bases not matched to a gene: 7. The germline V gene has CDR1 MRHNA and CDR2 SNTAGT. CDR3 DNA sequence: TGTGCCAGCAGTGTGACAGGGAGTAGTACAGATACGCAGTATTTT. Its protein is CASSVTGSSTDTQYF.

V is TRBV5-1 and J is TRBJ2-3, with D perhaps TRBD1 (6 bases). The CDR3 contains 16 residues. The germline V and J ends were trimmed by 0 bases and 5 bases, with 16 bases remaining between them. Germline V lookup: CDR1 SGHRS, CDR2 YFSETQ. The CDR3 DNA reads TGCGCCAGCAGCTTGGCATTTGTGGGGGCAGTAGATACGCAGTATTTT. Translation: CASSLAFVGAVDTQYF.

The J gene is TRBJ2-3, the V gene TRBV7-2, with 9 bases matching TRBD2. The CDR3 sequence is 17 residues long. V trimming: 5 bases; J trimming: 5 bases; junction bases outside the gene matches: 14. Germline V CDR1 and CDR2: SGHTA, FQGNSA. Written as DNA, the CDR3 is TGTGCCAGCAGCCCCCACCAGCGGGGGGCCGCAGGAGATACGCAGTATTTT. It translates to CASSPHQRGAAGDTQYF.

The chain carries TRBV23-1 and TRBJ1-2; TRBD1 matches 9 bases. TRBV23-1 is designated an ORF whose function remains uncertain. Trimming removed 0 bases from V and 6 bases from J; junction bases left unmatched: 11. The CDR3 consists of 17 residues. CDR3 in DNA: TGCGCCAGCAGTCAATCAGGGGGGACAGGGAATGCGAATGGCTACACCTTC. Translated: CASSQSGGTGNANGYTF.

The gene calls are TRBV5-1 and TRBJ1-1; 7 nucleotides agree with TRBD1. Trimming removed 0 bases from V and 3 bases from J; junction bases left unmatched: 5. Germline CDR1 is SGHRS and CDR2 is YFSETQ. CDR3 size: 15 residues. CDR3 in DNA: TGCGCCAGCAGCTTGGGGGGACAGTTCGACACTGAAGCTTTCTTT. This translates into CASSLGGQFDTEAFF.

The chain recombines TRBV19 with TRBJ2-7; unclear D gene. CDR3 size: 14 residues. Trimming pared 4 bases from V and 3 bases from J, leaving 13 bases between. In germline, CDR1 is LNHDA, CDR2 SQIVND (reference sequence). CDR3 loop: CASSTNSRLYEQYF. The DNA for the CDR3 is TGTGCCAGTAGTACGAACTCCCGACTCTACGAGCAGTACTTC.

V and J are TRBV27 and TRBJ1-6, with 10 bases matching TRBD1. This CDR3 is 15 amino acids long. Trimming removed 3 bases from V and 6 bases from J; junction bases left unmatched: 2. Germline V CDR1 and CDR2: MNHEY, SMNVEV (reference sequence). This CDR3 reads CASSFRTGGNSPLHF. The CDR3 DNA follows: TGTGCCAGCAGTTTCCGGACAGGGGGTAATTCACCCCTCCACTTT.

The chain uses TRBV30 and TRBJ2-3; TRBD2 aligns across 8 bases. The CDR3 is 15 amino acids. With V trimmed by 3 bases and J by 4 bases, 9 bases remained unmatched. Germline V CDR1 and CDR2: GTSNPN, SVGIG (reference sequence). The CDR3 protein is CAWSPGVAGSDTQYF. CDR3 bases: TGTGCCTGGAGCCCCGGGGTAGCGGGGTCAGATACGCAGTATTTT.

The CDR3 DNA follows: TGTGCCAGCAGCCTCTGGACTAGCGGGGGGCCCGGGGAGCTGTTTTTT. This translates into CASSLWTSGGPGELFF. V gene TRBV3-1 (or the pseudogene TRBV3-2) combines with J gene TRBJ2-2, with TRBD2 matching over 14 bases. Trimming removed 4 bases from V and 6 bases from J; junction bases left unmatched: 4. The CDR3 totals 16 residues. CDR1 is LGHDT and CDR2 is YNNKEL in the germline V gene (reference sequence).

The chain links TRBV6-6 to TRBJ1-1; D not certain. The CDR3 is 14 residues long. Between the trimmed V and J ends, which lost 2 bases and 0 bases, there was a span of 7 bases. The germline gives CDR1 MNHNY, CDR2 SVGAGI (reference sequence). The CDR3: CASSYQVMNTEAFF. CDR3 bases: TGTGCCAGCAGTTACCAGGTAATGAACACTGAAGCTTTCTTT.

This chain uses TRBV9 with TRBJ1-1; the match to TRBD1 covers 8 bases. CDR1 and CDR2 from the germline V gene are SGDLS and YYNGEE. The trim removed 2 bases at V and 7 bases at J, leaving 25 bases unmatched. The CDR3 has 20 amino acids. CDR3 residues: CASSVSREWTPGQAVNEAFF. CDR3 nucleotide sequence: TGTGCCAGCAGCGTTAGCAGAGAGTGGACACCGGGACAGGCTGTTAATGAAGCTTTCTTT.

The chain employs TRBV11-2 and TRBJ1-1; 10 positions match TRBD1. The germline V gene encodes CDR1 SGHAT and CDR2 FQNNGV. The J segment lost 5 bases and the V segment lost 1 base, leaving 4 bases of the junction unmatched. The CDR3 consists of 15 residues. The CDR3 bases are TGTGCCAGCAGCTTAGGACAGGGGGCATGGACTGAAGCTTTCTTT. The encoded protein is CASSLGQGAWTEAFF.

The chain joins TRBV5-1 to TRBJ2-1; 7 nucleotides align to TRBD1. The CDR3 is 20 amino acids. The germline V gene encodes CDR1 SGHRS and CDR2 YFSETQ. V dropped 6 bases and J dropped 0; count of bases not matched to a gene: 21. The CDR3 DNA follows: TGCGCCAGCATGCATCCACTCCCCCGGGACAGTTCGAGCTCCTACAATGAGCAGTTCTTC. This codes for CASMHPLPRDSSSSYNEQFF.

The genes are TRBV28 and TRBJ2-3; possibly TRBD2 for D (6 bases). V was shortened by 5 bases and J by 6 bases, with 18 bases between the two germline ends. The CDR3 is made up of 15 amino acids. Germline V gene sequence: CDR1 MDHEN, CDR2 SYDVKM. The CDR3 loop is CASSHSTGRGDTQYF. The DNA of the CDR3 is TGTGCCAGCAGTCACTCGACGGGCCGGGGGGATACGCAGTATTTT.

The chain is built from TRBV9 and TRBJ2-5, with 10 bases aligning to TRBD2. J gave up 5 bases and V 0 bases, and 13 bases lay outside the gene matches. This CDR3 contains 18 residues. Germline V gene sequence: CDR1 SGDLS, CDR2 YYNGEE. The CDR3, as DNA: TGTGCCAGCAGCGTAGCCCCTGGGGAGCGGGGGGGCCAGGAGACCCAGTACTTC. Translation: CASSVAPGERGGQETQYF.